Each of the 32 T cell receptor beta chains below was sequenced from the same sample in a study of blood T cell repertoires in COVID-19. Sequencing used immunoSEQ multiplex PCR; TCRdb keeps in-frame clones, though not all of them. Among roughly 260,000 clones listed, around nine tenths were seen once. Sequencing was carried out using PBMCs or T cells enriched from blood (not recorded which). Every receptor here comes from a woman under 30 who had recovered from COVID-19.

This clone has just one count. V is TRBV12-3 or TRBV12-4 and J is TRBJ1-1; D perhaps matches TRBD1 (6 bases). The V gene lost 4 bases and the J gene lost 8 bases, with 11 bases spanning the gap. The length of the CDR3 is 12 residues. CDR3 in DNA: TGTGCCAGCAGTTACAGGGTCTACGAAGCTTTCTTT. Amino acids: CASSYRVYEAFF.

V and J are TRBV6-1 and TRBJ1-6; 9 bases agree with TRBD1. V was clipped by 3 bases and J by 10 bases; unmatched bases: 4. Germline assignment: CDR1 MNHNS and CDR2 SASEGT. This CDR3 spans 14 amino acids. Here the CDR3 DNA reads TGTGCCAGCAGTGATGGGACAGGGAGATCACCCCTCCACTTT. Amino acids: CASSDGTGRSPLHF.

The rearrangement joins TRBV6-5 to TRBJ1-2, with a tentative D call TRBD1 (6 bases). The germline V gene encodes CDR1 MNHEY and CDR2 SVGAGI. This CDR3 has 14 amino acids. Between the trimmed V and J ends, which lost 6 bases and 7 bases, there was a span of 18 bases. CDR3 DNA: TGTGCCAGCAGCTCTGGGGGCCAGTTTCGTGGCTACACCTTC. As protein: CASSSGGQFRGYTF.

V and J are TRBV7-2 and TRBJ1-5; D unresolved. The germline V gene has CDR1 SGHTA and CDR2 FQGNSA. Between the trimmed V and J ends, which lost 3 bases and 5 bases, there was a span of 14 bases. CDR3 length: 15 residues. CDR3 residues: CASSFAGNLDQPQHF. The DNA for the CDR3 is TGTGCCAGCAGCTTTGCGGGAAACCTAGATCAGCCCCAGCATTTT.

The chain combines TRBV10-3 with TRBJ1-2; 7 bases line up with TRBD1. This CDR3 has 15 amino acids. CDR1 is ENHRY and CDR2 is SYGVKD in the germline V gene. V was pared by 4 bases and J by 4 bases, with 9 bases of the junction left unmatched. The CDR3 coding sequence is TGTGCCATCAGTGCAGAATACAGGGGTGCCTATGGCTACACCTTC. Translation gives CAISAEYRGAYGYTF.

This clone occurred a few times. The CDR3 DNA reads as TGTGCCAGCAGCTTAATGGGACAGGGATCCCACACAGATACGCAGTATTTT. Protein: CASSLMGQGSHTDTQYF. The chain recombines TRBV7-2 with TRBJ2-3; 9 bases are shared with TRBD1. The J segment lost 2 bases and the V segment lost 2 bases, leaving 8 bases of the junction unmatched. This CDR3 contains 17 residues. The V gene's germline CDR1 is SGHTA and CDR2 FQGNSA.

This clone showed up just once. The CDR3 nucleotides are TGCGCCAGCAGAGAACAGCCGAACACTGAAGCTTTCTTT. Protein sequence: CASREQPNTEAFF. The chain links TRBV5-1 to TRBJ1-1, with unresolved D. The CDR3 consists of 13 residues. Trimming cost V 5 bases and J 1 base, with 9 bases left between them. CDR1 and CDR2 from the germline V gene are SGHRS and YFSETQ. The variable domain in full, with the rest retrieved from reference TRBV5-1 and TRBJ1-1, is KAGVTQTPRYLIKTRGQQVTLSCSPISGHRSVSWYQQTPGQGLQFLFEYFSETQRNKGNFPGRFSGRQFSNSRSEMNVSTLELGDSALYLCASREQPNTEAFFGQGTRLTVV.

The CDR3 is CASSRTRATGELFF. CDR3 nucleotides: TGTGCCAGTAGTAGGACGAGGGCAACCGGGGAGCTGTTTTTT. The V call is TRBV19, the J call TRBJ2-2, with TRBD2 as a possible D gene (5 bases). V lost 4 bases and J 5 bases, leaving 11 bases between the germline ends. The CDR3 contains 14 residues. Looked up from germline, CDR1 is LNHDA and CDR2 is SQIVND (reference sequence). The complete variable domain, with remaining parts taken from reference TRBV19 and TRBJ2-2, reads DGGITQSPKYLFRKEGQNVTLSCEQNLNHDAMYWYRQDPGQGLRLIYYSQIVNDFQKGDIAEGYSVSREKKESFPLTVTSAQKNPTAFYLCASSRTRATGELFFGEGSRLTVL.

The chain links TRBV5-4 to TRBJ2-3; D is perhaps TRBD2 (6 bases). The CDR3 has 15 amino acids. Germline CDR1 SGHNT, CDR2 YYREEE (reference sequence). V shed 4 bases and J shed 2 bases, with 14 bases lying between them. The DNA for the CDR3 is TGTGCCAGCAGCACCGGGGGAAGGGCCACAGATACGCAGTATTTT. This codes for CASSTGGRATDTQYF.

This chain links TRBV5-1 with TRBJ2-3, with TRBD2 matching 7 bases. The CDR3 sequence is 16 residues long. Germline-derived CDR1 and CDR2 are SGHRS and YFSETQ. J gave up 3 bases and V 5 bases, and 12 bases lay outside the gene matches. This CDR3 is CASSTTGGLETDTQYF. DNA for the CDR3: TGCGCCAGCAGTACTACGGGAGGCTTAGAAACAGATACGCAGTATTTT. The complete variable domain, with remaining parts taken from reference TRBV5-1 and TRBJ2-3, reads KAGVTQTPRYLIKTRGQQVTLSCSPISGHRSVSWYQQTPGQGLQFLFEYFSETQRNKGNFPGRFSGRQFSNSRSEMNVSTLELGDSALYLCASSTTGGLETDTQYFGPGTRLTVL.

The chain joins TRBV19 to TRBJ2-1; a weak D match, TRBD1 (6 bases). The CDR3 loop spans 14 amino acids. CDR1 and CDR2 (germline): LNHDA, SQIVND (reference sequence). V dropped 4 bases and J dropped 3 bases, with 10 bases sitting between them. In DNA, the CDR3 is TGTGCCAGTAGTAAAGGCAGGGGCTACAATGAGCAGTTCTTC. Protein product: CASSKGRGYNEQFF. The variable domain in full, completed from reference TRBV19 and TRBJ2-1, reads DGGITQSPKYLFRKEGQNVTLSCEQNLNHDAMYWYRQDPGQGLRLIYYSQIVNDFQKGDIAEGYSVSREKKESFPLTVTSAQKNPTAFYLCASSKGRGYNEQFFGPGTRLTVL.

V gene TRBV6-6 combines with J gene TRBJ1-6, with a weak D call TRBD1 (5 bases). CDR1 is MNHNY and CDR2 is SVGAGI in the germline V gene (reference sequence). V was trimmed by 0 bases and J by 9 bases, leaving 12 bases between them. The length of the CDR3 is 15 residues. CDR3 in amino acids: CASSYSDSSSSPLHF. DNA for the CDR3: TGTGCCAGCAGTTACTCTGACAGCTCATCTTCACCCCTCCACTTT.

J is TRBJ1-5 and V is TRBV6-8; 8 nucleotides match TRBD1. V shed 5 bases, J shed 5 bases, and the junction held 5 bases outside the gene matches. The V gene's germline CDR1 is MNHGY and CDR2 SAAAGT. The CDR3 contains 14 residues. Written as DNA, the CDR3 is TGTGCCAGCAGTCGGACAGGGAATCATCAGCCCCAGCATTTT. This translates into CASSRTGNHQPQHF.

The chain recombines TRBV5-4 with TRBJ2-7; possibly TRBD1 for D (5 bases). V gave up 4 bases and J gave up 3 bases, with 11 bases separating them. This CDR3 has 13 residues. The germline V gene has CDR1 SGHNT and CDR2 YYREEE (reference sequence). CDR3 nucleotide sequence: TGTGCCAGCAGCATGGAGCAGGGCTACGAGCAGTACTTC. Residues: CASSMEQGYEQYF.

J is TRBJ1-1 and V is TRBV27; D call uncertain. The length of the CDR3 is 13 residues. Trimming took off 3 bases at V and 7 bases at J, with 12 bases between the two ends. Germline CDR1 MNHEY, CDR2 SMNVEV (reference sequence). The CDR3 sequence is CASSFGIGREAFF. DNA for the CDR3: TGTGCCAGCAGTTTCGGGATCGGGCGTGAAGCTTTCTTT.

The chain has TRBV24-1 and TRBJ2-6; a weak D match, TRBD1 (6 bases). The V and J ends lost 4 bases and 4 bases respectively, with 16 bases between them. The germline V gene encodes CDR1 KGHDR and CDR2 SFDVKD. This CDR3 has 17 residues. The CDR3 nucleotides read TGTGCCACCAGTGACCCCTCGGACAGCCTCGGGGCCAACGTCCTGACTTTC. It codes for CATSDPSDSLGANVLTF.

The chain is built from TRBV5-1 and TRBJ1-4; 8 bases line up with TRBD1. Per the germline V gene, CDR1 is SGHRS and CDR2 is YFSETQ. This CDR3 is 15 amino acids long. The V and J ends lost 5 bases and 8 bases, in that order; junction bases with no gene match: 11. CDR3 in amino acids: CASSLRQGRGEKLFF. The DNA for the CDR3 is TGCGCCAGCAGTCTTAGACAGGGGAGAGGCGAAAAACTGTTTTTT.

The chain employs TRBV2 and TRBJ2-7; D unresolved. The CDR3 has 13 amino acids. Germline CDR1 SNHLY, CDR2 FYNNEI. The ends were cut back, 8 bases at V and 6 bases at J, with 17 bases in the middle. CDR3 protein: CASSEMTLSEQYF. The CDR3 DNA reads as TGTGCCAGCTCCGAAATGACTCTCTCCGAGCAGTACTTC.

This clone has only one observation. The CDR3 loop reads CATSRGTANTGELFF. CDR3 sequence (DNA): TGTGCCACCAGCAGAGGAACGGCGAACACCGGGGAGCTGTTTTTT. The rearrangement joins TRBV15 to TRBJ2-2; no clear D. The germline gives CDR1 LNHNV, CDR2 YYDKDF (reference sequence). The CDR3 consists of 15 residues. V was cut by 1 base and J by 0 bases, with 6 bases left in between.

The chain is built from TRBV3-1 (or the pseudogene TRBV3-2) and TRBJ1-2, with D possibly matching TRBD1 (5 bases). Germline loops: CDR1 LGHDT, CDR2 YNNKEL (reference sequence). CDR3 length equals 16 residues. The V end was cut by 0 bases, the J end by 5 bases, with 16 bases between. CDR3 loop: CASSQDPRGWTYGYTF. DNA of the CDR3: TGTGCCAGCAGCCAAGATCCCCGAGGATGGACATATGGCTACACCTTC.

This chain links TRBV6-4 with TRBJ1-3; D not resolved. CDR3 length: 18 amino acids. V gave up 2 bases and J gave up 0 bases, with 17 bases separating them. Germline V gene data show CDR1 as MRHNA and CDR2 as SNTAGT. CDR3 region: CASSDPQRSMNSGNTIYF. The CDR3 region has the DNA TGTGCCAGCAGTGACCCCCAGAGGAGCATGAACTCTGGAAACACCATATATTTT.

V and J are TRBV18 and TRBJ2-3; 8 nucleotides agree with TRBD1. The CDR3 is 15 amino acids. The V gene's germline CDR1 is KGHSH and CDR2 LQKENI. The trim removed 1 base at V and 2 bases at J, leaving 2 bases unmatched. The DNA for the CDR3 is TGTGCCAGCTCACCACGCCAGGGGGCCACAGATACGCAGTATTTT. Protein product: CASSPRQGATDTQYF.

The count of this clone is one. The V call is TRBV19, the J call TRBJ1-5; weak D call: TRBD1 (6 bases). CDR3 size: 17 residues. Trimming removed 0 bases from V and 0 bases from J, with 12 bases in between. From germline, CDR1 is LNHDA and CDR2 SQIVND (reference sequence). The CDR3 DNA follows: TGTGCCAGTAGTATAGACCCGACAGGACGTAGCAATCAGCCCCAGCATTTT. Translation: CASSIDPTGRSNQPQHF.

V and J are TRBV5-6 and TRBJ1-2; TRBD1 matches at 8 bases. The V and J ends lost 4 bases and 0 bases, in that order; junction bases with no gene match: 11. This CDR3 is 17 amino acids long. CDR1 and CDR2 from the germline V gene are SGHDT and YYEEEE. This chain's CDR3 is CASSQIAGTGTNYGYTF. The CDR3 nucleotides read TGTGCCAGCAGCCAAATCGCCGGGACAGGTACTAACTATGGCTACACCTTC.

V and J are TRBV12-5 and TRBJ1-2, with D uncertain. V gave up 4 bases and J gave up 8 bases, with 14 bases separating them. Germline V gives CDR1 LGHNT, CDR2 FRNRAP. The CDR3 spans 13 residues. DNA for the CDR3: TGTGCTAGTGGTTCGAGGCCTCTGGAAGGCTACACCTTC. It is translated as CASGSRPLEGYTF.

This clone was detected only once. V gene TRBV10-2 combines with J gene TRBJ1-3; 7 bases agree with TRBD1. Germline lookup yields CDR1 WSHSY and CDR2 SAAADI. Trimming at V came to 3 bases and at J to 4 bases, leaving 6 bases not matched to a gene. CDR3 length equals 15 residues. The CDR3 spells CASSDSRGIGNTIYF. As DNA, the CDR3 is TGCGCCAGCAGTGATTCCAGGGGGATCGGAAACACCATATATTTT.

This chain joins TRBV19 and TRBJ2-3, with 7 bases that match TRBD2. The J segment lost 1 base and the V segment lost 7 bases, leaving 8 bases of the junction unmatched. Per the germline V gene, CDR1 is LNHDA and CDR2 is SQIVND (reference sequence). The CDR3 runs 15 residues. CDR3 loop: CASMSGIGGTDTQYF. The CDR3 nucleotides read TGTGCCAGTATGAGCGGGATAGGAGGCACAGATACGCAGTATTTT.

The chain joins TRBV7-9 to TRBJ1-1; 9 bases are shared with TRBD1. V trimming: 5 bases; J trimming: 4 bases; junction bases outside the gene matches: 8. The CDR3 is made up of 15 amino acids. Germline-derived CDR1 and CDR2 are SEHNR and FQNEAQ (reference sequence). This chain's CDR3 is CASSESQGAPTEAFF. The CDR3 coding sequence is TGTGCCAGCAGCGAGTCACAGGGGGCGCCCACTGAAGCTTTCTTT.

The chain combines TRBV11-2 with TRBJ1-2; no clear D gene. This CDR3 contains 13 residues. Germline values: CDR1 SGHAT, CDR2 FQNNGV. Trimming took off 6 bases at V and 3 bases at J, with 11 bases between the two ends. The CDR3 loop is CASSPGEDYGYTF. In nucleotides, the CDR3 is TGTGCCAGCAGTCCCGGGGAGGACTATGGCTACACCTTC.

The chain couples TRBV3-1 (or the pseudogene TRBV3-2) to TRBJ1-1; D call uncertain. V shed 0 bases and J shed 7 bases, with 15 bases lying between them. Germline values: CDR1 LGHDT, CDR2 YNNKEL (reference sequence). The CDR3 extends over 15 amino acids. The CDR3 nucleotides read TGTGCCAGCAGCCAAGATCCTGCCAGTTCAAATGAAGCTTTCTTT. As protein: CASSQDPASSNEAFF.

The V and J genes are TRBV10-3 and TRBJ1-6; D is perhaps TRBD1 (6 bases). The V end was cut by 3 bases, the J end by 15 bases, with 12 bases between. The CDR3 length is 12 residues. Per germline, CDR1 ENHRY and CDR2 SYGVKD. CDR3 sequence: CAISEQGPLLHF. In DNA form, the CDR3 reads TGTGCCATCAGTGAACAGGGCCCCCTCCTCCACTTT.

This clone was detected only once. This rearrangement joins TRBV5-1 to TRBJ1-6; TRBD1 matches at 11 bases. The germline V gene encodes CDR1 SGHRS and CDR2 YFSETQ. After removal of 0 bases from V and 7 bases from J, the junction contained 9 bases not matched to a gene. This CDR3 spans 18 amino acids. This CDR3 is CASSLASFGDRGNSPLHF. For the CDR3, the DNA is TGCGCCAGCAGCTTGGCCAGTTTTGGGGACAGGGGGAATTCACCCCTCCACTTT.